This T cell receptor beta chain was identified in a study of T cells after yellow fever vaccination. Study details: Fractions containing few cells were prepared with SMART-Seq v4 Ultra Low Input.

TCRdb re-analysed the 5' RACE reads in MiXCR, keeping a single row per CDR3 protein. The table shows 450,000 to 650,000 distinct CDR3 sequences, with about 14% occurring only once. The length of the CDR3 is 15 residues. Germline V lookup: CDR1 SGHRS, CDR2 YFSETQ. The V end was cut by 0 bases, the J end by 4 bases, with 13 bases between. In its sample, this clonotype was seen a few times. This TCR was recovered from a man aged 25-45 years who received the YFV17D yellow fever vaccine. The sample in question was PBMCs, obtained on the day of the yellow fever booster vaccination. The genes are TRBV5-1 and TRBJ1-2; D is uncertain. This CDR3 is CASSLAGIQAYGYTF. The CDR3 DNA is TGCGCCAGCAGCTTGGCCGGTATACAAGCCTATGGCTACACCTTC.